This T cell receptor (beta chain) was sequenced for a study of cytomegalovirus exposure and HLA in healthy donors. General study results and limits: The Asian-associated ancestry cluster reportedly had fewer N-insertions than the roughly 700-donor mean in a later analysis. Indistinguishability led to the exclusion of some V segments, TRBV6-2 and TRBV6-3 included.

Both 60 Vbeta primers and 13 Jbeta primers went into the PCR. TCRdb's copy holds only in-frame clones and misses some; the assay was immunoSEQ multiplex PCR. This table holds 130,000 or so clones, 7% to 9.5% found once. The CDR3 runs 15 residues. Deletions cut 3 bases from V and 5 bases from J, with 15 bases between. Per germline, CDR1 SGHRS and CDR2 YFSETQ. Worth noting for this clone: Its antigen is still unknown.

V and J are TRBV5-1 and TRBJ1-5; possibly TRBD1 for D (6 bases). Sequencing used PBMCs. The sequence came from a woman aged 40-49 years in good health and CMV-seropositive. The CDR3 DNA reads as TGCGCCAGCAGCTCAACAGGGCAAGGGGATCAGCCCCAGCATTTT. It is translated as CASSSTGQGDQPQHF.